Presented here are 3 T cell receptor beta chains from one specimen sequenced in a study of human T cells and chemical hapten exposure. Each CDR3 protein is one row after TCRdb ran MiXCR on the RACE reads. Of approximately 320,000 distinct CDR3 sequences in the sample, around 5.5% were seen once. Time point reported: pre-sensitization, week 0. Described treatment: therapeutic diphenylcyclopropenone sensitization with weekly scalp DPC. The sample consisted of whole blood, taken in connection with sensitization to the hapten diphenylcyclopropenone (DPC). These receptors all stem from a woman aged 18-29 years with alopecia areata. Some clones in this sample may be carry-over from other donors' samples.

This clonotype was seen a few times. The chain joins TRBV10-3 to TRBJ2-1; 7 bases fit TRBD1. V lost 5 bases and J lost 15; bases outside the gene matches: 7. This CDR3 comprises 11 residues. Germline assignment: CDR1 ENHRY and CDR2 SYGVKD. The CDR3 reads CAISNTGVPFF. The CDR3 DNA follows: TGTGCCATCAGTAACACAGGGGTCCCGTTCTTC.

This clonotype was seen a handful of times. The chain employs TRBV19 and TRBJ2-3; D ambiguous. CDR3 length: 14 amino acids. Germline CDR1 is LNHDA and CDR2 is SQIVND (reference sequence). The V gene lost 6 bases and the J gene lost 0 bases, with 10 bases spanning the gap. The CDR3 sequence: CASSVSPSTDTQYF. The CDR3, as DNA: TGTGCCAGTAGCGTTAGCCCTAGCACAGATACGCAGTATTTT.

This clonotype has just a few counts. The chain uses TRBV7-9 and TRBJ1-5; 7 bases map to TRBD1. The CDR3 contains 14 residues. Trimming at V came to 2 bases and at J to 5 bases, leaving 3 bases not matched to a gene. CDR1 SEHNR and CDR2 FQNEAQ come from the germline V gene (reference sequence). The CDR3 coding sequence is TGTGCCAGCAGCTTAAACACAGGGGATCAGCCCCAGCATTTT. As protein: CASSLNTGDQPQHF.